Below are 19 T cell receptor beta chains sequenced from a single sample in a study of OX40 agonist ivuxolimab in advanced cancers. The repertoire was sequenced with immunoSEQ multiplex PCR; TCRdb's copy has only in-frame clones and lacks some. The data contain fewer than 90,000 clones, roughly 87% of them singletons. The starting material was CD4+ or CD8+ T cells sorted from blood, obtained in a trial of the OX40 agonist ivuxolimab. These receptors were collected from an adult with an advanced solid tumor such as melanoma, head and neck, liver or kidney cancer.

V and J are TRBV7-9 and TRBJ1-1, with D perhaps TRBD1 (6 bases). This CDR3 has 13 residues. Germline values: CDR1 SEHNR, CDR2 FQNEAQ (reference sequence). V was clipped by 5 bases and J by 6 bases, with 13 bases between them. The CDR3 DNA reads as TGTGCCAGCAGCAACAGGGAGCGGTCTGAAGCTTTCTTT. It codes for CASSNRERSEAFF.

The genes are TRBV21-1 and TRBJ2-7; the DNA was not used to check the table's D call, TRBD1. TRBV21-1 is assigned pseudogene status. The CDR3 is made up of 18 amino acids. In DNA form, the CDR3 reads TGTGCCAGCAGCAAAGATGTCCGGACAGCTGAAAGCTCCTACGAGCAGTACTTC. Its translation: CASSKDVRTAESSYEQYF.

The chain couples TRBV5-1 to TRBJ1-4; TRBD1 is a possible D gene (6 bases). The V end was cut by 4 bases, the J end by 7 bases, with 17 bases between. Germline V CDR1 and CDR2: SGHRS, YFSETQ. The length of the CDR3 is 15 residues. The CDR3 reads CASSPAGQGTEKLFF. The CDR3 coding sequence is TGCGCCAGCAGCCCGGCGGGGCAGGGGACTGAAAAACTGTTTTTT.

V usage is TRBV7-8 and J usage is TRBJ2-7, with D perhaps given as TRBD1 or TRBD2 (5 bases each). CDR1 and CDR2 from the germline V gene are SGHVS and FQNEAQ. V was pared by 5 bases and J by 0 bases, with 11 bases between. The CDR3 covers 14 residues. The CDR3 DNA follows: TGTGCCAGCAGCCTGGGGACGGCCTCCTACGAGCAGTACTTC. Residues: CASSLGTASYEQYF.

This clone was recorded a few times. The rearrangement joins TRBV6-6 to TRBJ1-1, with D hard to call. Deletions cut 7 bases from V and 3 bases from J, with 18 bases between. CDR3 length: 15 residues. Germline assignment: CDR1 MNHNY and CDR2 SVGAGI (reference sequence). Written as DNA, the CDR3 is TGTGCCAGCATGGCGGGGAAGGTCGGCCACACTGAAGCTTTCTTT. This codes for CASMAGKVGHTEAFF.

This clone appeared a few times. The chain employs TRBV7-9 and TRBJ2-7, with a possible D match to TRBD2 (5 bases). Germline V gene sequence: CDR1 SEHNR, CDR2 FQNEAQ (reference sequence). Trimming pared 4 bases from V and 3 bases from J, leaving 10 bases between. The CDR3 covers 13 residues. As DNA, the CDR3 is TGTGCCAGCAGCTCCATCCGGGACTACGAGCAGTACTTC. Translating gives CASSSIRDYEQYF.

A single count supports this clone. The chain carries TRBV19 and TRBJ2-2; D is perhaps TRBD2 (5 bases). The CDR3 totals 14 residues. CDR1 LNHDA and CDR2 SQIVND come from the germline V gene (reference sequence). V was shortened by 2 bases and J by 5 bases, with 9 bases between the two germline ends. The CDR3 region is CASSISTGTGELFF. CDR3 DNA: TGTGCCAGTAGTATATCAACGGGGACCGGGGAGCTGTTTTTT.

The CDR3 DNA sequence: TGTGCCAGCAGCCGCGGACCGACTCAATACAATGAGCAGTTCTTC. This encodes CASSRGPTQYNEQFF. The chain links TRBV14 to TRBJ2-1; D remains unclear. CDR3 size: 15 residues. Trimming removed 4 bases from V and 4 bases from J, with 14 bases in between. CDR1 and CDR2 (germline): SGHDN, FVKESK.

This clone was counted only a few times. The chain combines TRBV2 with TRBJ1-2, with D maybe TRBD1 (6 bases). V was trimmed by 5 bases and J by 1 base, leaving 8 bases between them. The CDR3 totals 13 residues. CDR1 and CDR2 from the germline V gene are SNHLY and FYNNEI. The DNA for the CDR3 is TGTGCCAGCAGTCTGGACAGTAACTATGGCTACACCTTC. Residues: CASSLDSNYGYTF.

The chain employs TRBV10-3 and TRBJ2-5; 7 bases fit TRBD2. The CDR3 has 15 residues. Losses at the gene ends were 3 bases for V and 3 bases for J; bases not matched to a gene: 7. From germline, CDR1 is ENHRY and CDR2 SYGVKD. The CDR3 loop is CAISDSIRGEETQYF. CDR3 bases: TGTGCCATCAGTGATTCAATACGGGGGGAAGAGACCCAGTACTTC.

This chain joins TRBV4-1 and TRBJ2-4; 7 nucleotides match TRBD2. The CDR3 extends over 17 amino acids. The germline CDR1 and CDR2 sequences are MGHRA and YSYEKL. V lost 0 bases and J lost 0; bases outside the gene matches: 5. CDR3 in DNA: TGCGCCAGCAGCCAAGACCAAGCGGGGATAGCCAAAAACATTCAGTACTTC. It encodes CASSQDQAGIAKNIQYF.

Written as DNA, the CDR3 is TGTGCCAGCAGTGACCCTCGATCAGGGGGAACTAATGAAAAACTGTTTTTT. Its translation is CASSDPRSGGTNEKLFF. The chain joins TRBV25-1 to TRBJ1-4; 7 nucleotides agree with TRBD1. This CDR3 region has 17 residues. Germline trimming cut 3 bases from V and 1 base from J; bases unmatched to any gene: 8. From germline, CDR1 is MGHDK and CDR2 SYGVNS.

The rearrangement uses TRBV27 and TRBJ1-2; D ambiguous. Looked up from germline, CDR1 is MNHEY and CDR2 is SMNVEV (reference sequence). Trimming took 4 bases from V and 13 from J, leaving 19 bases between them. The CDR3 runs 13 residues. The CDR3 protein is CASSSGGPTPSTF. In DNA, the CDR3 is TGTGCCAGCAGTTCCGGCGGGCCCACTCCTTCCACCTTC.

The J gene is TRBJ2-3, the V gene TRBV4-2; 12 positions match TRBD2. V lost 5 bases and J lost 6; bases outside the gene matches: 12. The germline V gene has CDR1 LGHNA and CDR2 YNFKEQ. CDR3 length equals 17 residues. For the CDR3, the DNA is TGTGCCAGCAGCGCATCGACGACTAGCGGGGGAGGGGATACGCAGTATTTT. It codes for CASSASTTSGGGDTQYF.

The J gene is TRBJ2-6, the V gene TRBV6-6; the D is unclear. Trimming left V 5 bases short and J 3 bases short, with 8 bases between. The CDR3 covers 14 residues. CDR1 MNHNY and CDR2 SVGAGI come from the germline V gene (reference sequence). The CDR3 sequence: CASSPLGGANVLTF. The CDR3 DNA reads TGTGCCAGCAGTCCCCTGGGTGGGGCCAACGTCCTGACTTTC.

The genes are TRBV14 and TRBJ2-7; 7 nucleotides line up with TRBD2. The CDR3 has 13 amino acids. Per the germline V gene, CDR1 is SGHDN and CDR2 is FVKESK. J lost 6 bases, V lost 6 bases, and 8 bases had no gene match. CDR3 residues: CASRATSAGEQYF. Here the CDR3 DNA reads TGTGCCAGCAGAGCAACTAGCGCGGGCGAGCAGTACTTC.

The chain employs TRBV7-3 and TRBJ1-6; TRBD1 matches 8 bases. Trimming removed 2 bases from V and 7 bases from J; junction bases left unmatched: 7. The CDR3 is made up of 16 amino acids. The germline V gene has CDR1 SGHTA and CDR2 FQGTGA. Here the CDR3 DNA reads TGTGCCAGCAGCTTAGGGGACAGGCGGGGAAATTCACCCCTCCACTTT. Amino acid sequence: CASSLGDRRGNSPLHF.

This chain connects TRBV4-2 to TRBJ2-1; 9 bases align to TRBD2. Trimming took 0 bases from V and 2 from J; bases not matched to a gene: 2. Germline assignment: CDR1 LGHNA and CDR2 YNFKEQ. CDR3 length equals 16 residues. CDR3 sequence: CASSQDAGGPYNEQFF. The CDR3 coding sequence is TGTGCCAGCAGCCAAGACGCGGGGGGGCCCTACAATGAGCAGTTCTTC.

V gene TRBV29-1 combines with J gene TRBJ1-1; possible D gene TRBD1, 5 bases. The CDR3 has 14 residues. V was cut by 2 bases and J by 11 bases, with 21 bases left in between. Looked up from germline, CDR1 is SQVTM and CDR2 is ANQGSEA. The CDR3 DNA reads as TGCAGCGTTGAAAAGGGCAAGGGGCTTAGTTCGGCTTTCTTT. Translated: CSVEKGKGLSSAFF.